Included here is one T cell receptor (beta chain) sequence, with context. Antigen: not known. This sample was taken from a study of breast tumors, draining lymph nodes, adjacent tissues. Germline V gene sequence: CDR1 LGHDT, CDR2 YNNKEL (reference sequence). CDR3 length: 14 residues. V lost 1 base and J lost 2, with 9 bases in between. Whole-study findings and limits: Compared with basal-like, luminal-like tumors shared significantly more repertoire with nontumor tissue. That most tumor T cells come from lymph nodes remained unproven. Tumor TCR diversity was below lymph nodes but above nontumor tissue.

MiXCR, run by TCRdb on the multiplex PCR reads, gives a single entry per CDR3 protein. The sample contains about 9,600 distinct CDR3 sequences, about 40% of which appear only once. The sequence derives from a female donor with breast cancer. Some clones in this sample may be carry-over from other donors' samples. The chain uses TRBV3-1 and TRBJ2-7; D gene uncertain. The sequenced sample was tumor-adjacent breast tissue. As DNA, the CDR3 is TGTGCCAGCAGCCAAGGGACGAAAACCTACGAGCAGTACTTC. This gives the protein CASSQGTKTYEQYF.